The present T cell receptor (beta chain) was sequenced within a study of blood T cell repertoires in COVID-19. This CDR3 contains 16 residues. CDR1 and CDR2 (germline): SGHDT, YYEEEE. With 1 base clipped from V and 6 bases from J, the junction kept 6 bases outside the gene matches. The protocol was immunoSEQ multiplex PCR, while the TCRdb copy is restricted to in-frame clones and leaves out a portion. Among over 150,000 clones listed, approximately 84% were seen once. The sample taken for sequencing was peripheral blood. This rearrangement joins TRBV5-6 to TRBJ2-7; TRBD2 aligns across 14 bases. The source of this sequence is a human donor with acute or convalescent COVID-19. The donor label of this sample is uncertain. The CDR3 DNA sequence: TGTGCCAGCAGCTTGAGGGGACTAGCGGGAGTCTCCGAGCAGTACTTC. Amino acids: CASSLRGLAGVSEQYF.